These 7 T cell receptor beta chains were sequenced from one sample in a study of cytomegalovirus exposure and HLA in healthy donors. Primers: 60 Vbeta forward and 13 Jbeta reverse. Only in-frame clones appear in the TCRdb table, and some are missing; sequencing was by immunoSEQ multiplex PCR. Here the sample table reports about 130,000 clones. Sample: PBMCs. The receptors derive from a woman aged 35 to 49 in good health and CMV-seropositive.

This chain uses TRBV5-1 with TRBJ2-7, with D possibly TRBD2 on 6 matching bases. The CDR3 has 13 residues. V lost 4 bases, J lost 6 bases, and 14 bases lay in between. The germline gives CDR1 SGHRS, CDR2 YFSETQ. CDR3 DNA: TGCGCCAGCAGCGTGACTAGGGAACTCGAGCAGTACTTC. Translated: CASSVTRELEQYF.

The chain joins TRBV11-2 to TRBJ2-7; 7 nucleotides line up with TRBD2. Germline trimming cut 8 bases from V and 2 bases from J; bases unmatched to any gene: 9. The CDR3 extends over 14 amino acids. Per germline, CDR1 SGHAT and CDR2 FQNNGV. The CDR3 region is CASSLTSTAYEQYF. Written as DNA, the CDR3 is TGTGCCAGCTCCCTGACTAGCACGGCCTACGAGCAGTACTTC. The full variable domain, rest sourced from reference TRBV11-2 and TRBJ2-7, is EAGVAQSPRYKIIEKRQSVAFWCNPISGHATLYWYQQILGQGPKLLIQFQNNGVVDDSQLPKDRFSAERLKGVDSTLKIQPAKLEDSAVYLCASSLTSTAYEQYFGPGTRLTVT.

DNA for the CDR3: TGTGCCAGCGGAGCGGCGAACACTGAAGCTTTCTTT. This codes for CASGAANTEAFF. The chain joins TRBV5-4 to TRBJ1-1; D is unresolved. Germline lookup yields CDR1 SGHNT and CDR2 YYREEE (reference sequence). The CDR3 consists of 12 residues. Trimming took 7 bases from V and 1 from J, leaving 8 bases between them.

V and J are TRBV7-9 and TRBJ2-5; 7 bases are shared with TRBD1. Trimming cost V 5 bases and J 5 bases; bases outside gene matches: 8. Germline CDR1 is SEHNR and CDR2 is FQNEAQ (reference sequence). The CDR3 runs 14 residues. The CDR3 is CASSRQGIGETQYF. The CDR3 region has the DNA TGTGCCAGCAGCCGACAGGGCATAGGGGAGACCCAGTACTTC. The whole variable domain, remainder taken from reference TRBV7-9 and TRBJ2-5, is DTGVSQNPRHKITKRGQNVTFRCDPISEHNRLYWYRQTLGQGPEFLTYFQNEAQLEKSRLLSDRFSAERPKGSFSTLEIQRTEQGDSAMYLCASSRQGIGETQYFGPGTRLLVL.

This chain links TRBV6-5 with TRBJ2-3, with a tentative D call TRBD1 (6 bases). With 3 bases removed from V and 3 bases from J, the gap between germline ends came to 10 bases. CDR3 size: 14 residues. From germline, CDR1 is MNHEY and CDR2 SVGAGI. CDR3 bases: TGTGCCAGCAGTTATATTAGGGGGACAGATACGCAGTATTTT. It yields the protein CASSYIRGTDTQYF.

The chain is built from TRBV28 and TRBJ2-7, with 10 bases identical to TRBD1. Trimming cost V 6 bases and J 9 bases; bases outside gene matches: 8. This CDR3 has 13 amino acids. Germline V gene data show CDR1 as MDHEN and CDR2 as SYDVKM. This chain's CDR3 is CASSRDRGVGQYF. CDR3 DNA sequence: TGTGCCAGCAGCAGGGACAGGGGAGTAGGGCAGTACTTC.

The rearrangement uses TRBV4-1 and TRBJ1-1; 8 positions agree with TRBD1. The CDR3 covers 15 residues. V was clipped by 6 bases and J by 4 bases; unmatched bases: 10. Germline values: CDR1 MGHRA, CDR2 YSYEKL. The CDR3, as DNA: TGCGCCAGCAGGGCACAGAGACAGGGGACCACTGAAGCTTTCTTT. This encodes CASRAQRQGTTEAFF.